This T cell receptor (beta chain) was identified in a study of early T cells in non-severe SARS-CoV-2 infection. Ten or more counts support this clonotype. Individual cDNA molecules were tagged with unique molecular identifiers, the study reported. TCRdb re-analysed the 5' RACE reads in MiXCR, keeping a single row per CDR3 protein. In the table there are 56,000 or so distinct CDR3 sequences, over 9.5% of which are singletons. This CDR3 contains 13 residues. Germline V CDR1 and CDR2: SEHNR, FQNEAQ (reference sequence). Trimming cost V 5 bases and J 12 bases, with 20 bases left between them. Sequencing was carried out using whole blood. The rearrangement joins TRBV7-9 to TRBJ2-7; either TRBD1 or TRBD2 may fit D (5 bases each). The receptor comes from an adult who was a healthcare worker with PCR-confirmed SARS-CoV-2 infection or an uninfected control (not recorded which). This CDR3 reads CASSPPSGTPMYF. The DNA for the CDR3 is TGTGCCAGCAGCCCTCCATCCGGGACCCCAATGTACTTC.